This is a list of T cell receptor beta chains from one sample in a study of blood T cell repertoires in COVID-19. Repertoires were generated with immunoSEQ multiplex PCR, while TCRdb's copy carries only in-frame clones and drops some. The data show 85,000 to 90,000 clones, with 86% seen just once and more than 25% held by the top ten. Specimen: peripheral blood. Receptors originate from a human donor in a cohort sampled during active COVID-19. Each CDR3 is given with its conserved first and last residue. D genes are given only for firm matches. Size is omitted from some rows. Given values are once, few, many or a class for expanded clones.

CDR3: CASSPRDNEQFF; V: TRBV19; J: TRBJ2-1; size: -; D: -
CDR3: CASSLDRGLEQYF; V: TRBV7-2; J: TRBJ2-7; size: -; D: TRBD1
CDR3: CASSLVVVGTGESPLYF; V: TRBV27; J: TRBJ1-6; size: -; D: TRBD1
CDR3: CASSLGRDRANSPLHF; V: TRBV18; J: TRBJ1-6; size: -; D: TRBD1
CDR3: CASSKGQGGNQPQHF; V: TRBV2; J: TRBJ1-5; size: -; D: TRBD1
CDR3: CSDRDRAYNEQFF; V: TRBV29-1; J: TRBJ2-1; size: -; D: TRBD1
CDR3: CASSQEELDTQYF; V: TRBV3-1/TRBV3-2; J: TRBJ2-3; size: few; D: -
CDR3: CASSPAEMNTEAFF; V: TRBV18; J: TRBJ1-1; size: -; D: -
CDR3: CASSPEGITQYF; V: TRBV7-3; J: TRBJ2-5; size: -; D: -
CDR3: CAINPVGQGTHEQYF; V: TRBV10-3; J: TRBJ2-7; size: once; D: TRBD1
CDR3: CASSQERGNQPQHF; V: TRBV4-3; J: TRBJ1-5; size: -; D: -
CDR3: CASSTDGGRTGELFF; V: TRBV5-1; J: TRBJ2-2; size: -; D: -
CDR3: CASSGRAGGDEQFF; V: TRBV9; J: TRBJ2-1; size: -; D: TRBD2
CDR3: CASSLAGTFQETQYF; V: TRBV5-1; J: TRBJ2-5; size: -; D: -
CDR3: CASSQEQGFRAFF; V: TRBV4-1; J: TRBJ1-1; size: -; D: -
CDR3: CASSFTGQNTGELFF; V: TRBV5-1; J: TRBJ2-2; size: -; D: -
CDR3: CASRLRGPQHF; V: TRBV28; J: TRBJ1-5; size: once; D: -
CDR3: CASGRGGRVNEQFF; V: TRBV6-2/TRBV6-3; J: TRBJ2-1; size: -; D: TRBD2
CDR3: CASEQGAHTGELFF; V: TRBV11-2; J: TRBJ2-2; size: -; D: TRBD1
CDR3: CAKRTGTKVNTEAFF; V: TRBV6-5; J: TRBJ1-1; size: -; D: TRBD1
CDR3: CASSQDWQGPGANVLTF; V: TRBV4-3; J: TRBJ2-6; size: -; D: -
CDR3: CASSRGTGGRQQYF; V: TRBV3-1/TRBV3-2; J: TRBJ2-7; size: -; D: TRBD1
CDR3: CASSRNSGGAAGELFF; V: TRBV3-1/TRBV3-2; J: TRBJ2-2; size: -; D: TRBD2
CDR3: CASSRGLGTGGTYEQYF; V: TRBV21-1; J: TRBJ2-7; size: medium-sized; D: -
CDR3: CASSQGWYGYTF; V: TRBV28; J: TRBJ1-2; size: once; D: -
CDR3: CASSQEGRLFF; V: TRBV4-1; J: TRBJ1-4; size: -; D: -
CDR3: CASSSGSGGPIMDTQYF; V: TRBV19; J: TRBJ2-3; size: few; D: TRBD2
CDR3: CATSREPQAGANVLTF; V: TRBV15; J: TRBJ2-6; size: -; D: -
CDR3: CASGMVAGPMSNQPQHF; V: TRBV19; J: TRBJ1-5; size: once; D: -
CDR3: CASSRDSNNEKLFF; V: TRBV7-9; J: TRBJ1-4; size: -; D: TRBD1
CDR3: CASSLEAEGGYGYTF; V: TRBV5-5; J: TRBJ1-2; size: -; D: -
CDR3: CASSSAGSGSRETQYF; V: TRBV28; J: TRBJ2-5; size: -; D: TRBD2
CDR3: CASSSRGSSTGELFF; V: TRBV5-4; J: TRBJ2-2; size: -; D: -
CDR3: CATSDGGLARYNEQFF; V: TRBV24-1; J: TRBJ2-1; size: once; D: TRBD2
CDR3: CASSLGQGLNEQFF; V: TRBV5-1; J: TRBJ2-1; size: -; D: TRBD1
CDR3: CASSQNPGSRTSGVETQYF; V: TRBV4-3; J: TRBJ2-5; size: -; D: TRBD2
CDR3: CASSLGAREQYF; V: TRBV7-2; J: TRBJ2-7; size: -; D: -
CDR3: CAIQGATGRGYTF; V: TRBV10-3; J: TRBJ1-2; size: -; D: TRBD1
CDR3: CASSEVSGGASYEQYF; V: TRBV6-1; J: TRBJ2-7; size: -; D: TRBD1
CDR3: CASSSRVVSYGYTF; V: TRBV5-6; J: TRBJ1-2; size: -; D: -
CDR3: CASSQFDSSGNTIYF; V: TRBV4-3; J: TRBJ1-3; size: -; D: -
CDR3: CASTLGLAGSEQYF; V: TRBV6-5; J: TRBJ2-7; size: -; D: TRBD2